The rows below give T cell receptor beta chains drawn from one sample of a study of OX40 agonist ivuxolimab in advanced cancers. TCRdb's copy holds only in-frame clones and misses some; the assay was immunoSEQ multiplex PCR. The table includes some 80,000 clones, 80% to 90% detected once. The sequencing here drew on CD4+ or CD8+ T cells sorted from blood, taken in a trial of the OX40 agonist ivuxolimab. The source of these receptors is an adult with an advanced solid tumor such as melanoma, head and neck, liver or kidney cancer. Each CDR3 is given with its conserved first and last residue. Fields, in order: J gene, V gene, clone size, D gene, CDR3 DNA, CDR3 protein. D genes are given only for firm matches. The size of a clone is reported for some rows only, either as once, few or many, or as a class for expanded clones.

TRBJ1-4 TRBV7-2 - TRBD1 TGTGCCAGCAGCCCACCGAGGGGACAGGGGCCAGTTGAAAAACTGTTTTTT CASSPPRGQGPVEKLFF
TRBJ1-4 TRBV6-1 - - TGTGCCAGCAGGAGACCCGAGGGAAATGAAAAACTGTTTTTT CASRRPEGNEKLFF
TRBJ2-5 TRBV19 once TRBD1 TGTGCCAGTGGGGGACAGGTCCAAGAGACCCAGTACTTC CASGGQVQETQYF
TRBJ2-2 TRBV5-1 - - TGCGCCAGCAGCTTGGAACAGGGTGCCGGGGAGCTGTTTTTT CASSLEQGAGELFF
TRBJ1-1 TRBV4-1 - - TGCGCCAGCAGCCATCCGCGGAACACTGAAGCTTTCTTT CASSHPRNTEAFF
TRBJ2-7 TRBV29-1 - TRBD1 TGCAGCGTTGTAGGCAGGGGGCTAAAGCAGTACTTC CSVVGRGLKQYF
TRBJ1-3 TRBV9 - - TGTGCCAGCAGCGGCACAGAAACCATATATTTT CASSGTETIYF
TRBJ2-3 TRBV7-8 - TRBD2 TGTGCCAGCAGCCAGCGGGGGGGCCTTGGCACAGATACGCAGTATTTT CASSQRGGLGTDTQYF
TRBJ1-2 TRBV7-2 - TRBD1 TGTGCCAGCGGACAGGATTCTTATGGCTACACCTTC CASGQDSYGYTF
TRBJ1-4 TRBV2 once - TGTGCCAGCAATACCGCGTCAACTAATGAAAAACTGTTTTTT CASNTASTNEKLFF
TRBJ1-1 TRBV4-3 - - TGCGCCAGCAGCCAAGAAGCAAGGACCAACACTGAAGCTTTCTTT CASSQEARTNTEAFF
TRBJ2-5 TRBV28 - - TGTGCCAGCTCGGTCGGTCAAGAGACCCAGTACTTC CASSVGQETQYF
TRBJ1-3 TRBV7-9 - - TGTGCCAGCAGCTTAATTGGGCCCCCCTCTGGAAACACCATATATTTT CASSLIGPPSGNTIYF
TRBJ1-1 TRBV7-3 - - TGTGCCAGCAGCTTAACGGTACGGGACGGAGCTTTCTTT CASSLTVRDGAFF
TRBJ2-7 TRBV11-2 - - TGTGCCAGCAGCTTTGGAATCCGACCCCCGTACTTC CASSFGIRPPYF
TRBJ1-4 TRBV6-1 - TRBD1 TGTGCCAGCAGTGAAACAGGGGTTAGGTCTAATGAAAAACTGTTTTTT CASSETGVRSNEKLFF
TRBJ2-1 TRBV5-4 once - TGTGCCAGCAGCCGGTGGGACGGGCTAAATGAGCAGTTCTTC CASSRWDGLNEQFF
TRBJ1-5 TRBV21-1 - - TGTGCCAGCAGCAAAGCAGGGATCCCAGGTCGGAACCAGCCCCAGCATTTT CASSKAGIPGRNQPQHF
TRBJ2-3 TRBV7-3 - TRBD1 TGTGCCAGCAGCTTATCAGGGGGCAGCACAGATACGCAGTATTTT CASSLSGGSTDTQYF
TRBJ1-2 TRBV10-3 few TRBD1 TGTGCCATCAGGCAGACAGGGGGCCATGGCTACACCTTC CAIRQTGGHGYTF